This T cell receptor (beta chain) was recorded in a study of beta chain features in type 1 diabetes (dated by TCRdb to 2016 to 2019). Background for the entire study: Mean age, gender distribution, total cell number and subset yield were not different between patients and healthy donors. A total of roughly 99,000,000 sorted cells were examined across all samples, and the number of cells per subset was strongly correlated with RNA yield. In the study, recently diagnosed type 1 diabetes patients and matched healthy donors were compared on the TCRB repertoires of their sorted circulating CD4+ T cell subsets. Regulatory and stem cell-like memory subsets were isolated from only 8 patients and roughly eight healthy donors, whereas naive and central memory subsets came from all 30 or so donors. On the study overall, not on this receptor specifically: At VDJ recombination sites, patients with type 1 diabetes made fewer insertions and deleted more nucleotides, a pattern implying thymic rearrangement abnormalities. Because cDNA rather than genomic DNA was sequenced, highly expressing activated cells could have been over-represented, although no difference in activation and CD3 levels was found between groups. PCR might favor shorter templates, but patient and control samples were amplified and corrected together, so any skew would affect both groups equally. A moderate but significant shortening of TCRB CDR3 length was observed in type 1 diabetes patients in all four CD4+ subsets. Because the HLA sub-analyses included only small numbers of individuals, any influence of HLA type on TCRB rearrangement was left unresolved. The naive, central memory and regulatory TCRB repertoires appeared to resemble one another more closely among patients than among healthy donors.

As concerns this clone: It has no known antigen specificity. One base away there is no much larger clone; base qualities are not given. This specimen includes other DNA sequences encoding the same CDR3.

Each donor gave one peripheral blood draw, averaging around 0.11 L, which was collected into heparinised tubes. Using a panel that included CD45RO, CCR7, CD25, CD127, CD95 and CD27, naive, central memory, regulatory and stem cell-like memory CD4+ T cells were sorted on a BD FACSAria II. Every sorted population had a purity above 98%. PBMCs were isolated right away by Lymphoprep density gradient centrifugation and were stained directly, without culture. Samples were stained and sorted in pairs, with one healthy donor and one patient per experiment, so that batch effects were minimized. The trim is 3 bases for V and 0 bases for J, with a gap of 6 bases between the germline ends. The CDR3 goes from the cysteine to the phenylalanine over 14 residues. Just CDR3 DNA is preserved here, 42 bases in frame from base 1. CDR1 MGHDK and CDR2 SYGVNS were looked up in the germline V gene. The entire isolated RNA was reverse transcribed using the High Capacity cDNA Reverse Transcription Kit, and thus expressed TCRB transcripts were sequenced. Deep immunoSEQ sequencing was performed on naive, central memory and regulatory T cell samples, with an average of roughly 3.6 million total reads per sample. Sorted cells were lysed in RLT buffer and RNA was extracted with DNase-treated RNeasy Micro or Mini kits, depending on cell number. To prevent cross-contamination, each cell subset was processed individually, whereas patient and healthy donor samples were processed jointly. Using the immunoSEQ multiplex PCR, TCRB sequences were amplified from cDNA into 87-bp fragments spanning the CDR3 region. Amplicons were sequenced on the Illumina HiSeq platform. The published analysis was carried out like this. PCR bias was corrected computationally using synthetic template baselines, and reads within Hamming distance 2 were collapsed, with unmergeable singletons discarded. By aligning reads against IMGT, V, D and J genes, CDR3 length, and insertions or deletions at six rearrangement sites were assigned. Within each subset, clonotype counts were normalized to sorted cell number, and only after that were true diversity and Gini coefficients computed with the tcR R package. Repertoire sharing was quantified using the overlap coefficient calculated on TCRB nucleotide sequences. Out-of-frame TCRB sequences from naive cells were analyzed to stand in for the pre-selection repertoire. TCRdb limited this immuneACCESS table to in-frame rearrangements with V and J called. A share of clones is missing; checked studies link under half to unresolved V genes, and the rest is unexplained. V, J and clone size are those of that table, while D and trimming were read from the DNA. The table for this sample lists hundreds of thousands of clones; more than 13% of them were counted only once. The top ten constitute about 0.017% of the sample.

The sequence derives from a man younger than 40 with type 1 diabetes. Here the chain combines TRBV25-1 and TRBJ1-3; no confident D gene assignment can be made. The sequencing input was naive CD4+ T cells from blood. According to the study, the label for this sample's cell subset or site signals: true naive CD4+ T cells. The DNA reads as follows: TGTGCCAGCAGTGACAGTATCTCTGGAAACACCATATATTTT. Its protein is CASSDSISGNTIYF. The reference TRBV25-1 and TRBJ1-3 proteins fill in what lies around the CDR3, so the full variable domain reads EADIYQTPRYLVIGTGKKITLECSQTMGHDKMYWYQQDPGMELHLIHYSYGVNSTEKGDLSSESTVSRIRTEHFPLTLESARPSHTSQYLCASSDSISGNTIYFGEGSWLTVV.